A selection of T cell receptor beta chains follows, all from one sample in a study of blood T cell repertoires in COVID-19. The protocol was immunoSEQ multiplex PCR, while the TCRdb copy is restricted to in-frame clones and leaves out a portion. The sample has approximately 15,000 clones; over 70% are singletons. The sequenced material came from peripheral blood. Receptors were obtained from a human donor in a cohort sampled during active COVID-19. Each CDR3 is given with its conserved first and last residue. D genes are given only for firm matches. Clone sizes are given selectively: once, few, many, or a class where the clone is expanded.

d_gene	abundance	j_gene	v_gene	CDR3aa	CDR3nt
.	.	TRBJ1-1	TRBV19	CASRAQGMNTEAFF	TGTGCCAGTAGGGCTCAGGGGATGAACACTGAAGCTTTCTTT
TRBD1	.	TRBJ2-6	TRBV5-1	CASSLGDSLSGANVLTF	TGCGCCAGCAGCTTGGGGGACAGCCTCTCTGGGGCCAACGTCCTGACTTTC
.	.	TRBJ1-2	TRBV5-4	CASSTDSLSYGYTF	TGTGCCAGCAGCACGGACAGCCTATCCTATGGCTACACCTTC
.	.	TRBJ2-5	TRBV19	CASSIAGHKETQYF	TGTGCCAGTAGTATAGCGGGACATAAAGAGACCCAGTACTTC
.	.	TRBJ1-5	TRBV19	CASSIDSSGLRQPQHF	TGTGCCAGTAGTATAGATTCGTCAGGGCTACGGCAGCCCCAGCATTTT
TRBD2	.	TRBJ2-2	TRBV10-1	CAIILRGREGLLGELFF	TGCGCCATCATCTTAAGGGGGCGGGAGGGCCTGTTAGGGGAGCTGTTTTTT
TRBD2	once	TRBJ2-1	TRBV12-3/TRBV12-4	CATGLAGANEQFF	TGTGCCACCGGACTAGCGGGGGCCAATGAGCAGTTCTTC
.	once	TRBJ1-2	TRBV6-4	CASSRGENYGYTF	TGTGCCAGCAGTCGGGGGGAAAACTATGGCTACACCTTC
.	.	TRBJ2-5	TRBV5-4	CASNLRPQETQYF	TGTGCCAGCAACCTGAGGCCGCAAGAGACCCAGTACTTC
.	.	TRBJ1-4	TRBV18	CASSPIGRVNEKLFF	TGTGCCAGCTCCCCAATCGGCAGGGTAAATGAAAAACTGTTTTTT
TRBD1	once	TRBJ2-7	TRBV11-2	CASSSSGTGFVEQYF	TGTGCCAGCAGCTCGTCCGGGACAGGCTTTGTCGAGCAGTACTTC